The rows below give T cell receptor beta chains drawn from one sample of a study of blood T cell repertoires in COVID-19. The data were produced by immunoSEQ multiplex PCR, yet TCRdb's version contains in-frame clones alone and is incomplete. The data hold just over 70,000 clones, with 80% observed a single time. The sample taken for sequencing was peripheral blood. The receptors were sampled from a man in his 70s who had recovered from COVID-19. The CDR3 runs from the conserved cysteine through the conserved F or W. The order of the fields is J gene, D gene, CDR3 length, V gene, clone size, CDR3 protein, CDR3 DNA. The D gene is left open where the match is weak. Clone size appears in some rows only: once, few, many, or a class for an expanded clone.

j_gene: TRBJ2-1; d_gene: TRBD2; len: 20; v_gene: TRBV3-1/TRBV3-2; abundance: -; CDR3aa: CASSQDRIGLAGSSYNEQFF; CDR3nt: TGTGCCAGCAGCCAAGATCGAATCGGACTAGCGGGAAGCTCCTACAATGAGCAGTTCTTC
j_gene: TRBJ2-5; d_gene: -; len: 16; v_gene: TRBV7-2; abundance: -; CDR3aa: CASSVPQGWAEETQYF; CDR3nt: TGTGCCAGCAGCGTTCCACAGGGATGGGCGGAAGAGACCCAGTACTTC
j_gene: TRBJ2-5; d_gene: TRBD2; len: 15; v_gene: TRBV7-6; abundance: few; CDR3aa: CASRPLGGGRGTQYF; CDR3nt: TGTGCCAGCAGGCCCCTCGGGGGGGGCCGGGGGACCCAGTACTTC
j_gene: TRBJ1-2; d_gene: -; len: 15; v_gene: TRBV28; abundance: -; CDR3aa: CASSYSGGTNYGYTF; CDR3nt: TGTGCCAGCAGTTACTCCGGGGGAACCAACTATGGCTACACCTTC
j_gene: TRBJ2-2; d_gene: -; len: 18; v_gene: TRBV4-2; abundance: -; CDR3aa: CASSQESLSLRNTGELFF; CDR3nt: TGTGCCAGCAGCCAAGAAAGTTTAAGTCTACGGAACACCGGGGAGCTGTTTTTT
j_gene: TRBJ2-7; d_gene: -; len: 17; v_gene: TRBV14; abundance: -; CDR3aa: CASSPEGLVRVYYEQYF; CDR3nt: TGTGCCAGCAGCCCGGAGGGACTTGTCAGAGTTTACTACGAGCAGTACTTC
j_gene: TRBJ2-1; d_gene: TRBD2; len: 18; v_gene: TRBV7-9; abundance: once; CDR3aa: CASSHGLAGGPTYNEQFF; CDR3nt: TGTGCCAGCAGTCACGGACTAGCGGGAGGTCCAACTTACAATGAGCAGTTCTTC
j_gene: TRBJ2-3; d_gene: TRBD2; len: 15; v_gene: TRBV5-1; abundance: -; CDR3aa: CASSLEAGDTDTQYF; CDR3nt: TGCGCCAGCAGCTTGGAAGCGGGGGACACAGATACGCAGTATTTT
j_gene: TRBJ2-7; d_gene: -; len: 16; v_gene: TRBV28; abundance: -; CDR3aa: CASSSQTGTSSYEQYF; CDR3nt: TGTGCCAGCAGTTCTCAAACAGGGACAAGCTCCTACGAGCAGTACTTC
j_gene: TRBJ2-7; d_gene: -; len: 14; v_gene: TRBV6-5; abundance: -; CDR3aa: CASSRGELIREQYF; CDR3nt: TGTGCCAGCAGTCGCGGGGAACTTATACGGGAGCAGTACTTC
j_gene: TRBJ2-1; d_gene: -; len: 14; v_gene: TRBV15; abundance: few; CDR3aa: CATRLRRTYNEQFF; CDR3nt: TGTGCCACCAGGCTAAGAAGAACCTACAATGAGCAGTTCTTC
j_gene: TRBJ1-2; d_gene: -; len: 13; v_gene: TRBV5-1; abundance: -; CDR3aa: CASSADGRGGYTF; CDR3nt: TGCGCCAGCAGCGCCGACGGTAGGGGTGGCTACACCTTC